The rows below give T cell receptor beta chains drawn from one sample of a study of blood T cell repertoires in COVID-19. Data came from immunoSEQ multiplex PCR; TCRdb stores just in-frame clones and leaves some out. This table holds 390,000 or so clones, around 87% found once. Sequenced sample: peripheral blood. The receptors were sampled from a young woman with COVID-19, enrolled during active disease. Each CDR3 is given with its conserved first and last residue. Fields, in order: J gene, D gene, V gene, clone size, CDR3 protein, CDR3 DNA. A D gene is named only where the DNA matches it firmly. Clone size, where shown, is once, few, many, or a class for clones that have expanded.

TRBJ1-2,.,TRBV12-2,.,CASRLVGNYYGYTF,TGTGCAAGTCGCTTAGTCGGGAATTACTATGGCTACACCTTC
TRBJ2-5,TRBD1,TRBV10-3,.,CATARDRAGETQYF,TGTGCCACGGCCCGGGACAGGGCGGGCGAGACCCAGTACTTC
TRBJ2-7,.,TRBV6-6,.,CASSYNHGGAGYEQYF,TGTGCCAGCAGTTACAACCACGGGGGAGCTGGGTACGAGCAGTACTTC
TRBJ2-1,TRBD2,TRBV7-2,.,CASSLAPAGTSGRAQNEQFF,TGTGCCAGCAGCTTAGCGCCCGCAGGGACTAGCGGGAGGGCCCAGAATGAGCAGTTCTTC
TRBJ2-7,TRBD1,TRBV30,.,CAWSVLSSGTGSHEQYF,TGTGCCTGGAGTGTACTTTCCTCCGGGACAGGGAGCCACGAGCAGTACTTC
TRBJ2-7,TRBD2,TRBV28,.,CASREPGRGDEQYF,TGTGCCAGCAGAGAGCCGGGTCGGGGGGACGAGCAGTACTTC
TRBJ1-5,TRBD1,TRBV27,.,CASSFLGQGLVGQPQHF,TGTGCCAGCAGTTTCCTGGGACAGGGATTAGTAGGGCAGCCCCAGCATTTT
TRBJ2-3,.,TRBV20-1,.,CSAIRGLRGYF,TGCAGTGCTATTCGCGGACTTCGTGGGTATTTT
TRBJ2-1,.,TRBV5-4,.,CASSLPKRNSYNEQFF,TGTGCCAGCAGCCTACCCAAGCGGAACTCCTACAATGAGCAGTTCTTC
TRBJ2-7,TRBD1,TRBV9,.,CASSGGTATYEQYF,TGTGCCAGCAGCGGAGGGACAGCGACCTACGAGCAGTACTTC
TRBJ2-2,TRBD2,TRBV27,.,CASSPRWGLANTGELFF,TGTGCCAGCAGTCCTCGTTGGGGACTAGCGAACACCGGGGAGCTGTTTTTT
TRBJ1-2,.,TRBV6-4,.,CASSDRGGGDYGYTF,TGTGCCAGCAGTGATCGGGGAGGGGGTGACTATGGCTACACCTTC
TRBJ2-3,TRBD1,TRBV10-3,.,CAISESRGLATDTQYF,TGTGCCATCAGTGAGTCCAGGGGGCTTGCCACAGATACGCAGTATTTT
TRBJ2-3,TRBD2,TRBV5-1,.,CASSYTSVGGNTQYF,TGCGCCAGCAGCTATACTAGCGTTGGGGGAAATACGCAGTATTTT
TRBJ1-3,.,TRBV18,.,CASSPPSGFGNTIYF,TGTGCCAGCTCACCACCTTCCGGGTTTGGAAACACCATATATTTT
TRBJ2-3,TRBD1,TRBV29-1,once,CSVERTGTGEDTQYF,TGCAGCGTTGAACGGACCGGGACAGGGGAAGATACGCAGTATTTT
TRBJ1-1,.,TRBV3-1/TRBV3-2,.,CASSFEPNTEAFF,TGTGCCAGCAGCTTCGAGCCTAACACTGAAGCTTTCTTT
TRBJ1-5,.,TRBV12-3/TRBV12-4,.,CASSDNQGQPQHF,TGTGCCAGCAGTGACAACCAGGGTCAGCCCCAGCATTTT
TRBJ2-1,.,TRBV11-2,.,CASSLLGAGPYNEQFF,TGTGCCAGCAGCTTACTGGGTGCGGGACCCTACAATGAGCAGTTCTTC
TRBJ2-1,.,TRBV7-3,.,CASSLTPRRAHNEQFF,TGTGCCAGCAGCTTAACGCCCCGGAGGGCCCACAATGAGCAGTTCTTC
TRBJ2-1,TRBD2,TRBV11-2,.,CASSSGTSGLYNEQFF,TGTGCCAGCAGCTCCGGGACTAGCGGCCTCTACAATGAGCAGTTCTTC
TRBJ2-3,TRBD2,TRBV7-3,.,CASSFGLAGVADTQYF,TGTGCCAGCAGCTTCGGACTAGCGGGAGTAGCGGATACGCAGTATTTT
TRBJ2-3,.,TRBV30,.,CAWSRESTDTQYF,TGTGCCTGGAGCCGGGAAAGCACAGATACGCAGTATTTT
TRBJ1-1,.,TRBV30,.,CAWSPEAVRTEAFF,TGTGCCTGGAGCCCAGAGGCAGTCCGGACTGAAGCTTTCTTT
TRBJ2-7,TRBD2,TRBV5-4,.,CASSLVVAGGEQYF,TGTGCCAGCAGCTTGGTAGTCGCGGGAGGGGAGCAGTACTTC
TRBJ1-3,.,TRBV6-5,once,CASSPNSGNTIYF,TGTGCCAGCAGTCCCAACTCTGGAAACACCATATATTTT
TRBJ1-2,.,TRBV7-8,.,CASSPLPQGSNGYTF,TGTGCCAGCAGCCCCCTCCCACAGGGCTCCAATGGCTACACCTTC
TRBJ2-3,TRBD2,TRBV11-2,.,CASSPLSSGIDTQYF,TGTGCCAGCAGCCCCCTTAGTAGCGGGATAGATACGCAGTATTTT
TRBJ2-3,TRBD1,TRBV10-1,.,CASSETGGNTQYF,TGCGCCAGCAGTGAGACAGGGGGAAATACGCAGTATTTT
TRBJ1-5,.,TRBV6-5,.,CASSYSRYSNQPQHF,TGTGCCAGCAGTTACTCGAGATATAGCAATCAGCCCCAGCATTTT
TRBJ2-1,TRBD2,TRBV5-1,.,CASSFLAGVTNEQFF,TGCGCCAGCAGCTTTCTAGCGGGAGTAACCAATGAGCAGTTCTTC
TRBJ2-1,.,TRBV5-6,.,CASSLGAGSYNEQFF,TGTGCCAGCAGCCTGGGGGCAGGCTCCTACAATGAGCAGTTCTTC
TRBJ1-5,TRBD1,TRBV6-5,once,CASSYFPTGINQPQHF,TGTGCCAGCAGTTACTTTCCGACAGGGATCAATCAGCCCCAGCATTTT
TRBJ1-2,.,TRBV3-1/TRBV3-2,.,CASSRIDSQGGYTF,TGTGCCAGCAGCCGAATCGACAGCCAAGGTGGCTACACCTTC
TRBJ2-7,TRBD1,TRBV13,.,CASSTYRGSYEQYF,TGTGCCAGCAGCACCTACAGGGGCTCCTACGAGCAGTACTTC
TRBJ1-3,.,TRBV28,few,CASRYRVSGNTIYF,TGTGCCAGCCGATACAGGGTCAGTGGAAACACCATATATTTT
TRBJ2-7,TRBD1,TRBV5-6,.,CASSRTGAHLYEQYF,TGTGCCAGCAGCCGAACAGGGGCACACCTCTACGAGCAGTACTTC
TRBJ2-7,TRBD1,TRBV6-6,.,CASSYSGGLGHYEQYF,TGTGCCAGCAGTTACTCAGGGGGCCTGGGGCACTACGAGCAGTACTTC
TRBJ2-1,TRBD1,TRBV19,.,CASSPLPGQGSSYNEQFF,TGTGCCAGTAGTCCCCTCCCGGGACAGGGGAGCTCCTACAATGAGCAGTTCTTC
TRBJ1-2,TRBD1,TRBV7-2,.,CASSPRGTDYGYTF,TGTGCCAGCAGTCCGCGAGGGACAGACTATGGCTACACCTTC
TRBJ1-2,TRBD1,TRBV28,.,CASSSPGQAYGYTF,TGTGCCAGCAGTTCGCCTGGACAGGCCTATGGCTACACCTTC
TRBJ2-3,TRBD1,TRBV5-1,.,CASSLGFGQGAADTQYF,TGCGCCAGCAGCTTGGGTTTTGGACAGGGGGCTGCAGATACGCAGTATTTT